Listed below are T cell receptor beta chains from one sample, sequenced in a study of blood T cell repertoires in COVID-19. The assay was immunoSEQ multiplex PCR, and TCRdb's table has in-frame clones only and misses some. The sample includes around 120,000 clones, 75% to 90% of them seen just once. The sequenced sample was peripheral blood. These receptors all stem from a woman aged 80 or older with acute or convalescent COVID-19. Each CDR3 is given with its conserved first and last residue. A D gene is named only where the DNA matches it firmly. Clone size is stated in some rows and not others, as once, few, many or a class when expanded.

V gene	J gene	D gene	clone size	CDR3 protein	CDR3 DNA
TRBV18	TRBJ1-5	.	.	CASSPPGSQTQPQHF	TGTGCCAGCTCACCACCGGGCAGCCAAACCCAGCCCCAGCATTTT
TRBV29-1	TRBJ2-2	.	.	CSVGEAANTGELFF	TGCAGCGTCGGCGAGGCAGCGAACACCGGGGAGCTGTTTTTT
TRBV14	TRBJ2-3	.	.	CASSEWGLGTDTQYF	TGTGCCAGCAGCGAGTGGGGCCTAGGCACAGATACGCAGTATTTT
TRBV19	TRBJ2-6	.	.	CASSTTGTSGANVLTF	TGTGCCAGTAGTACTACCGGGACTTCTGGGGCCAACGTCCTGACTTTC
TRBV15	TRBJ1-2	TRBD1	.	CATSRLGTGLWDGYTF	TGTGCCACCAGCAGACTCGGGACAGGGCTTTGGGATGGCTACACCTTC
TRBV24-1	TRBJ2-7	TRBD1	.	CATSPGQGWVYEQYF	TGTGCCACCAGTCCAGGACAGGGTTGGGTCTACGAGCAGTACTTC
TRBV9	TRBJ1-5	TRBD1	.	CASSPTGAVNQPQHF	TGTGCCAGCAGCCCAACAGGGGCGGTCAATCAGCCCCAGCATTTT
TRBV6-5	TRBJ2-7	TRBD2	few	CASTWTSGDYEQYF	TGTGCCAGCACTTGGACTAGCGGGGACTACGAGCAGTACTTC
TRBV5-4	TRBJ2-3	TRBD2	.	CASSSPGLAGGLRTDTQYF	TGTGCCAGCAGCTCACCCGGACTAGCGGGGGGCCTAAGGACAGATACGCAGTATTTT
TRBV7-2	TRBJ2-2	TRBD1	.	CASSSQGASGELFF	TGTGCCAGCAGCTCACAGGGGGCTTCCGGGGAGCTGTTTTTT
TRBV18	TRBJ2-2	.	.	CASSLTFTGGIGELFF	TGTGCCAGCTCACTAACGTTCACCGGGGGAATCGGGGAGCTGTTTTTT
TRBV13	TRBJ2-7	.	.	CASSAASSYEQYF	TGTGCCAGCAGCGCGGCGAGCTCCTACGAGCAGTACTTC
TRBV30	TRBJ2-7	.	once	CAWSFATVSYEQYF	TGTGCCTGGAGTTTCGCGACAGTCTCCTACGAGCAGTACTTC
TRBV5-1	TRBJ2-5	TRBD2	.	CASSQTGLADGGETQYF	TGCGCCAGCAGCCAGACGGGACTAGCCGATGGGGGGGAGACCCAGTACTTC
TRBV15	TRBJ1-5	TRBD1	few	CATSRGDRGEQPQHF	TGTGCCACCAGCCGCGGGGACAGGGGGGAGCAGCCCCAGCATTTT
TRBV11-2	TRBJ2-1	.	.	CASSLGATYNEQFF	TGTGCCAGCAGCTTAGGTGCAACTTACAATGAGCAGTTCTTC
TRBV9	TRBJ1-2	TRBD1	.	CASSVALGGDYGYTF	TGTGCCAGCAGCGTAGCGCTAGGGGGCGACTATGGCTACACCTTC
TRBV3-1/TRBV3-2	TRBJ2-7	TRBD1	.	CASSQSTGVEQYF	TGTGCCAGCAGCCAGTCGACAGGGGTCGAGCAGTACTTC
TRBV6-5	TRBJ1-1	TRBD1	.	CAARQGSTEAFF	TGTGCCGCCAGACAGGGGTCCACTGAAGCTTTCTTT
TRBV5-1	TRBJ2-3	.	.	CASSLRSAERTDTQYF	TGCGCCAGCAGCTTGCGGTCTGCGGAACGCACAGATACGCAGTATTTT
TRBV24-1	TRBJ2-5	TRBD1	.	CATSDPGTDYQETQYF	TGTGCCACCAGTGATCCGGGGACAGACTATCAAGAGACCCAGTACTTC
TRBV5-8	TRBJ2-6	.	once	CASSLGPAGANVLTF	TGTGCCAGCAGCTTGGGGCCAGCTGGGGCCAACGTCCTGACTTTC
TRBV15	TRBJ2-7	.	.	CATSLSSYEQYF	TGTGCCACTTCGTTGAGCTCCTACGAGCAGTACTTC
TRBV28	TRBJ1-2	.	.	CASSLGQKYGYTF	TGTGCCAGCAGTTTAGGCCAGAAATATGGCTACACCTTC
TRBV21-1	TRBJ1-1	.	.	CASSKGSPGQGCRGAFF	TGTGCCAGCAGCAAAGGATCCCCCGGACAGGGGTGTCGGGGAGCTTTCTTT
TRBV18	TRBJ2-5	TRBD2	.	CASSPPLSGGSETQYF	TGTGCCAGCTCACCACCCTTGTCGGGGGGATCAGAGACCCAGTACTTC
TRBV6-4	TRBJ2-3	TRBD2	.	CASSVGGGAGTDTQYF	TGTGCCAGCAGTGTCGGCGGGGGGGCCGGCACAGATACGCAGTATTTT
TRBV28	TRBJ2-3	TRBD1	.	CASSLGDRGTDTQYF	TGTGCCAGCAGTTTGGGGGACAGGGGAACAGATACGCAGTATTTT
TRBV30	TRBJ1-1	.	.	CAWNRANTEAFF	TGTGCCTGGAACAGGGCGAACACTGAAGCTTTCTTT
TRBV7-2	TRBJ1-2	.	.	CASSLNPGFGYTF	TGTGCCAGCAGCTTAAATCCGGGTTTTGGCTACACCTTC
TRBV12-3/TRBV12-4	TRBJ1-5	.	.	CASSLEVHQPQHF	TGTGCCAGCAGTTTGGAGGTCCATCAGCCCCAGCATTTT
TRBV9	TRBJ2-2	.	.	CASSSHPLVGGGRTGELFF	TGTGCCAGCAGCTCACACCCCCTAGTAGGAGGGGGCCGCACCGGGGAGCTGTTTTTT
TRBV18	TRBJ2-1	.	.	CASSPQYNEQFF	TGTGCCAGCTCACCGCAGTACAATGAGCAGTTCTTC
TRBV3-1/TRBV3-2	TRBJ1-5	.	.	CASSLSRNQPQHF	TGTGCCAGCAGCCTTTCGCGAAATCAGCCCCAGCATTTT
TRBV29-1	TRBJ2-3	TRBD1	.	CSGAGTATDTQYF	TGCAGCGGTGCCGGGACAGCCACAGATACGCAGTATTTT
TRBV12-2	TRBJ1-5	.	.	CASRHRANLCISNQPQHF	TGTGCAAGTCGCCACAGGGCCAATTTGTGCATCAGCAATCAGCCCCAGCATTTT
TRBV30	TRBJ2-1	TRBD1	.	CAWSGQGVNEQFF	TGTGCCTGGAGTGGACAGGGGGTCAATGAGCAGTTCTTC
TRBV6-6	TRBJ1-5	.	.	CASSRGFDQPQHF	TGTGCCAGCAGTCGGGGCTTCGATCAGCCCCAGCATTTT
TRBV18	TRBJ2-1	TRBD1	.	CASSPPATGGYNEQFF	TGTGCCAGCTCACCACCGGCGACAGGGGGCTACAATGAGCAGTTCTTC
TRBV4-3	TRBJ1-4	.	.	CASSQDLGPPEKLFF	TGCGCCAGCAGCCAAGATTTGGGGCCCCCCGAAAAACTGTTTTTT
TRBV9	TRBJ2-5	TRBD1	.	CASSVDRGGGETQYF	TGTGCCAGCAGCGTGGACAGGGGAGGGGGAGAGACCCAGTACTTC
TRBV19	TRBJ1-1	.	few	CASTQMNTEAFF	TGTGCCAGTACTCAGATGAACACTGAAGCTTTCTTT
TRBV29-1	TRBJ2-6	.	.	CSVWGSSGSNVLTF	TGCAGCGTCTGGGGCTCCTCTGGTTCCAACGTCCTGACTTTC
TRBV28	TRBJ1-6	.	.	CASRGGGNSPLHF	TGTGCCAGCAGGGGGGGAGGGAATTCACCCCTCCACTTT
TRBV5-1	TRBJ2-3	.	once	CASSWLITDTQYF	TGCGCCAGCAGCTGGCTGATTACAGATACGCAGTATTTT
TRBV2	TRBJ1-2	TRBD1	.	CASSPGTGADGYTF	TGTGCCAGCAGCCCCGGGACAGGGGCAGATGGCTACACCTTC
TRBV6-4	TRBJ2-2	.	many	CASSEGEAGELFF	TGTGCCAGCAGTGAGGGGGAGGCCGGGGAGCTGTTTTTT
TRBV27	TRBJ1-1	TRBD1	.	CASSLSTGGNTEAFF	TGTGCCAGCAGTTTATCGACAGGGGGGAACACTGAAGCTTTCTTT
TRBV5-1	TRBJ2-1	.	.	CASTLGQLSYNEQFF	TGCGCCAGCACCCTGGGACAACTCTCCTACAATGAGCAGTTCTTC
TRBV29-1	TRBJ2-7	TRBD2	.	CSVMRAGTVREQYF	TGCAGCGTAATGCGAGCGGGGACGGTGAGGGAGCAGTACTTC
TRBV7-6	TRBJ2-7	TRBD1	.	CASSPGQGASYEQYF	TGTGCCAGCAGCCCGGGACAGGGGGCCTCCTACGAGCAGTACTTC
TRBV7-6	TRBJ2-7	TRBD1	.	CASSLVLEGAHGQYF	TGTGCCAGCAGCTTAGTCCTAGAGGGGGCGCACGGGCAGTACTTC
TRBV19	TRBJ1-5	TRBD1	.	CASSELNRGSNQPQHF	TGTGCCAGTAGTGAGCTCAACAGGGGGAGCAATCAGCCCCAGCATTTT
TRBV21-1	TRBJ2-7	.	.	CASSVGTRVYEQYF	TGTGCCAGCAGCGTCGGGACTAGGGTCTACGAGCAGTACTTC
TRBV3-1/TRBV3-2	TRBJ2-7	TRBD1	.	CASSPTDRAEQYF	TGTGCCAGCAGCCCGACGGACAGGGCCGAGCAGTACTTC
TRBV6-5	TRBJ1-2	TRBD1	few	CASSFKTGDLHYGYTF	TGTGCCAGCAGTTTCAAGACAGGGGATCTCCACTATGGCTACACCTTC
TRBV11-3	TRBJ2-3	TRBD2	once	CASSPRTSGGIADTQYF	TGTGCCAGCAGCCCGCGGACTAGCGGGGGGATCGCAGATACGCAGTATTTT
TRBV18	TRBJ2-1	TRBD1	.	CASSPGQATYNEQFF	TGTGCCAGCTCTCCCGGACAGGCTACCTACAATGAGCAGTTCTTC